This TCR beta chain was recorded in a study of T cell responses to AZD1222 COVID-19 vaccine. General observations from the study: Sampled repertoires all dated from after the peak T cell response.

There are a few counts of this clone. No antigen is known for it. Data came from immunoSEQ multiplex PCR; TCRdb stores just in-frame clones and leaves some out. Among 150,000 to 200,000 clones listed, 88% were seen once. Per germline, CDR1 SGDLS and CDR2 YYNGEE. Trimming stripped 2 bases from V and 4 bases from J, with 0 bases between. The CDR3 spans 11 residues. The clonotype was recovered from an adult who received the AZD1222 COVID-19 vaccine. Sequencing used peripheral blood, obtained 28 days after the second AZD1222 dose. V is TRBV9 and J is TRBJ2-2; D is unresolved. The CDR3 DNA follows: TGTGCCAGCAGCGTCACCGGGGAGCTGTTTTTT. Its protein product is CASSVTGELFF.